This T cell receptor beta chain was sequenced in a study of identical twins. With 7 bases removed from V and 7 bases from J, the gap between germline ends came to 7 bases. Germline lookup yields CDR1 GTSNPN and CDR2 SVGIG (reference sequence). This CDR3 has 10 amino acids. Of note for this clonotype: Its specificity is unknown.

Study-level points and caveats: Instead of following the same donors, the conclusions were based on cross-sectional statistical analysis.

In TCRdb, the 5' RACE reads were re-called with MiXCR into one record per CDR3 protein. The sample records about 190,000 distinct CDR3 sequences, approximately 15% being singletons. These same records also appear under a second study, on T cells expressing NK-cell markers. From that paper: In a few donors, dominant clonotypes made up roughly 28.3-65% of CD3+CD56-NKG2C+ cells.

Sequencing was carried out using CD8+ T cells sorted from blood. This rearrangement joins TRBV30 to TRBJ2-2, with D perhaps given as TRBD1 or TRBD2 (5 bases each). The clonotype was recovered from a woman between 18 and 29 years old in good health. CDR3 DNA sequence: TGTGCCTTGGGGGACGGGGAGCTGTTTTTT. Its protein is CALGDGELFF.